A single sample gave rise to the 6 T cell receptor beta chains below, sequenced in a study of T cell repertoires in aging, cancer and after chemotherapy (dated by TCRdb to between 2017 and 2020). TCR beta rearrangements were amplified from genomic DNA extracted from peripheral blood rather than from sorted cells or RNA. For sequencing, an Illumina MiSeq was employed. Rearranged TRB sequences spanning V, D and J segments were amplified in a multiplex touch-down PCR with a mixed TRB-A/B primer pool. TCRdb trimmed public reads at Q25 via fastp, called clones via MiXCR and kept in-frame beta chains. Merged by CDR3 protein, the rows form single entries marked with the most common genes and DNA. The sample data list over a thousand distinct CDR3 sequences, and roughly 89% of these were observed just once. The ten largest clones add up to about 4.6% of the sample. What was sequenced was blood. These receptors were taken from a human donor with a solid tumor.

This clonotype appeared a single time. V and J are TRBV6-5 and TRBJ1-2, with D maybe TRBD1 (6 bases). Germline V gene sequence: CDR1 MNHEY, CDR2 SVGAGI. The V and J ends lost 10 bases and 0 bases respectively, with 18 bases between them. The CDR3 spans 15 residues. Here the CDR3 DNA reads TGTGCCATCAGGGGTGGACTCTACCCTAACTATGGCTACACCTTC. This sequence encodes CAIRGGLYPNYGYTF.

This clonotype has only one observation. V usage is TRBV11-1 and J usage is TRBJ2-3, with D possibly being TRBD2 (5 bases). This CDR3 region has 14 residues. The V end lost 5 bases, the J end lost 0 bases, and 9 bases lay between the germline ends. The V gene's germline CDR1 is SGHAT and CDR2 FQDESV (reference sequence). The DNA of the CDR3 is TGTGCCAGCAGCCCCCGGACTAGCACAGATACGCAGTATTTT. This codes for CASSPRTSTDTQYF.

This chain uses TRBV6-5 with TRBJ2-2; TRBD1 is a possible D gene (5 bases). V lost 6 bases, J lost 0 bases, and 8 bases lay in between. Germline V gene data show CDR1 as MNHEY and CDR2 as SVGAGI. The CDR3 is 14 amino acids. Here the CDR3 DNA reads TGTGCCAGCAGGCAGGGCTCGAACACCGGGGAGCTGTTTTTT. This codes for CASRQGSNTGELFF.

CDR3 sequence reads: CASSPGTSEAFF. The CDR3 bases are TGTGCCAGCAGTCCGGGGACATCCGAAGCTTTCTTT. The chain recombines TRBV6-1 with TRBJ1-1; possible D gene TRBD1, 6 bases. CDR1 is MNHNS and CDR2 is SASEGT in the germline V gene. This CDR3 spans 12 amino acids. Trimming cost V 5 bases and J 8 bases, with 12 bases left between them.

In its sample, this clonotype was seen once. The chain recombines TRBV19 with TRBJ1-1; TRBD1 aligns across 12 bases. V lost 3 bases to trimming and J lost 3 bases; unmatched junction nucleotides: 2. Looked up from germline, CDR1 is LNHDA and CDR2 is SQIVND (reference sequence). The CDR3 covers 15 residues. CDR3 coding DNA: TGTGCCAGTAGTATGGGACAGGGGGCGGACACTGAAGCTTTCTTT. Translated: CASSMGQGADTEAFF.

This clonotype was observed a few times. The chain employs TRBV6-5 and TRBJ2-2, with 7 nucleotides matching TRBD2. In germline, CDR1 is MNHEY, CDR2 SVGAGI. V gave up 4 bases and J gave up 0 bases; unmatched junction bases: 11. This CDR3 contains 18 residues. Here the CDR3 reads CASSWRSVGGANTGELFF. The CDR3, as DNA: TGTGCCAGCAGTTGGCGATCTGTGGGGGGGGCGAACACCGGGGAGCTGTTTTTT.